This TCR beta chain was recovered during a study of T cells after yellow fever vaccination. Study overall: Preparing low-cell-number fractions relied on SMART-Seq v4 Ultra Low Input. Study-wide results and caveats: It was a weaker secondary response, yet one that peaked faster, at day 5 versus 15. Clones from primary vaccination mostly reappeared after the booster (roughly 95% CD4, less than 90% CD8).

Between the trimmed V and J ends, which lost 1 base and 3 bases, there was a span of 20 bases. The CDR3 is 18 residues long. Germline V gives CDR1 SGHNT, CDR2 YENEEA. In TCRdb, the 5' RACE reads were re-called with MiXCR into one record per CDR3 protein. The data contain around 49,000 distinct CDR3 sequences, 6.8% of them singletons. Many counts were recorded for this clonotype. This chain connects TRBV11-3 to TRBJ2-3; D is possibly TRBD1 or TRBD2 (5 bases each). The clonotype comes from a man aged 30 to 45 who received the YFV17D yellow fever vaccine. Sequencing used CD8+ T cells not binding an NS4B(214-222) dextramer, sorted from PBMCs, obtained 45 days after the yellow fever booster vaccination. The DNA of the CDR3 is TGTGCCAGCAGCTTAGTAGTGGGGCCGGGACCGTGGACAGATACGCAGTATTTT. Residues: CASSLVVGPGPWTDTQYF.